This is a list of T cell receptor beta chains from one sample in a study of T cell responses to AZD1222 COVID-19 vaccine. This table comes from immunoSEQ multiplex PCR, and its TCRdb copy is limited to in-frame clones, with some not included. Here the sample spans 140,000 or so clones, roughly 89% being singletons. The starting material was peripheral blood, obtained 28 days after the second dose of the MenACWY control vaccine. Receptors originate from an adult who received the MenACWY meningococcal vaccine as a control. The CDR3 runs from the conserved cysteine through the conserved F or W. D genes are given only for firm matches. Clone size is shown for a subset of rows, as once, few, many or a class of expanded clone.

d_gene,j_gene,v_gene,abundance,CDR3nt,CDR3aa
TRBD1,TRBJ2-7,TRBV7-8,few,TGTGCCAGCAGCTTAGCGGGACAGGGGGACTACGAGCAGTACTTC,CASSLAGQGDYEQYF
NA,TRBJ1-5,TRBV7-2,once,TGTGCCAGCAGCCCTGGACTGAATAGCAATCAGCCCCAGCATTTT,CASSPGLNSNQPQHF
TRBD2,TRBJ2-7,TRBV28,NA,TGTGCCAGCAGTTTAAGGACTAGCGGGAGATTAGAGCAGTACTTC,CASSLRTSGRLEQYF
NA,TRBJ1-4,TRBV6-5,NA,TGTGCCAGCAGTTACTGGGGCGCAACTAATGAAAAACTGTTTTTT,CASSYWGATNEKLFF
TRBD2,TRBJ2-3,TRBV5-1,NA,TGCGCCAGCAGATCTCTAGCGGGAGGAGATACGCAGTATTTT,CASRSLAGGDTQYF
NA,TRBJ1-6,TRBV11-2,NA,TGTGCCAGCAGCTTCTGGGCGGGTAATTCACCCCTCCACTTT,CASSFWAGNSPLHF
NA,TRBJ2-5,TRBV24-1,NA,TGTGCCACCAGTGTATCGGGAAGTTTCCAAGAGACCCAGTACTTC,CATSVSGSFQETQYF
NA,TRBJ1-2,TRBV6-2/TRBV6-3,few,TGTGCCAGCAGTTACTCGAGGACCAGCGATGGCTACACCTTC,CASSYSRTSDGYTF
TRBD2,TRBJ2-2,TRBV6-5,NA,TGTGCCAGCAGTCCTACTAGCGGGAGAAACGGGGAGCTGTTTTTT,CASSPTSGRNGELFF
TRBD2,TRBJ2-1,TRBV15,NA,TGTGCCACCAGCAGAGAATTAGCAGGAGTAGCGGGAGATAATGAGCAGTTCTTC,CATSRELAGVAGDNEQFF
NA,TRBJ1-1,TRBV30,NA,TGTGCAAAAACCCGCCAGGTGAACACTGAAGCTTTCTTT,CAKTRQVNTEAFF
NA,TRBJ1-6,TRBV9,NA,TGTGCCAGCAGCGTATCGACACACGGAAATTCACCCCTCCACTTT,CASSVSTHGNSPLHF
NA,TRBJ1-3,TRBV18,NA,TGTGCCAGCTCACCCCAACAAAACTCTGGAAACACCATATATTTT,CASSPQQNSGNTIYF
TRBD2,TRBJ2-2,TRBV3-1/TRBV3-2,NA,TGTGCCACGCGGACTAGCGGGGGAAACACCGGGGAGCTGTTTTTT,CATRTSGGNTGELFF
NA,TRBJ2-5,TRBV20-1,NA,TGCAGTGCCAGAACGCAAGAGACCCAGTACTTC,CSARTQETQYF
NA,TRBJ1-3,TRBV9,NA,TGTGCCAGCAGCGTAGTCCCCCTTTCCCTACAGGGACCAGGAAACACCATATATTTT,CASSVVPLSLQGPGNTIYF
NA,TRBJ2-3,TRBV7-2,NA,TGTGCCAGCAGCTTATTGGGAACGGGGGTCACAGATACGCAGTATTTT,CASSLLGTGVTDTQYF
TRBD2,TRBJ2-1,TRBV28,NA,TGTGCCAGCAGTTCAACTAGCGGGAGATACAATGAGCAGTTCTTC,CASSSTSGRYNEQFF
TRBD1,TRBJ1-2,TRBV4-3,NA,TGCGCCAGCAGCCAAGATTTGGTAGGAAGGGGGCATTGGGATGGCTACACCTTC,CASSQDLVGRGHWDGYTF
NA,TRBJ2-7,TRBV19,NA,TGTGCCAGTAGCGCCCGGACAGACTCCTACGAGCAGTACTTC,CASSARTDSYEQYF
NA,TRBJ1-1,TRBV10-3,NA,TGTGCCATCGGGGACGGAATGAACACTGAAGCTTTCTTT,CAIGDGMNTEAFF
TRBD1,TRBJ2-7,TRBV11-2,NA,TGTGCCAGCAGCTTTGGGACAGGGTTCTCCTACAAGCAGTACTTC,CASSFGTGFSYKQYF
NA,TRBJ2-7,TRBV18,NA,TGTGCCAGCTCATCGGCAATAGTTTTGGGCTACGAGCAGTACTTC,CASSSAIVLGYEQYF
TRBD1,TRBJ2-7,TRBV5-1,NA,TGCGCCAGCAGCCTGGGACAGCGTGTCGAGCAGTACTTC,CASSLGQRVEQYF
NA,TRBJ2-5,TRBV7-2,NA,TGTGCCAGCAGCTTACATGGCAGGGATGAGACCCAGTACTTC,CASSLHGRDETQYF
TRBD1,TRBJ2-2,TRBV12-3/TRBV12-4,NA,TGTGCCAGCAACGGACAGGGCGTCGGGGAGCTGTTTTTT,CASNGQGVGELFF
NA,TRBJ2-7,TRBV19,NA,TGTGCCAGCACCGCTGGACAGTCCTACGAGCAGTACTTC,CASTAGQSYEQYF
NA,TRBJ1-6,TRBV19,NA,TGTGCCAGTAGTAATCAGGGGAGGCCACCCCTCCACTTT,CASSNQGRPPLHF
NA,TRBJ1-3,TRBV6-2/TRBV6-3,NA,TGTGCCAGCAGTTACGCTCCATCCGGCGGGAGCTCTGGAAACACCATATATTTT,CASSYAPSGGSSGNTIYF
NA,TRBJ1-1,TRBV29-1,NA,TGCAGCGTTGAAGATCCGGTGAACACTGAAGCTTTCTTT,CSVEDPVNTEAFF
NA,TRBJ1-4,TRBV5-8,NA,TGTGCCAGCACCCGGGCCATTAATGAAAAACTGTTTTTT,CASTRAINEKLFF
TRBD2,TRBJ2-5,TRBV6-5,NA,TGTGCCAGCAGCGTAGCGGGGGTGGAGACCCAGTACTTC,CASSVAGVETQYF
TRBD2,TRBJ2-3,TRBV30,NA,TGTGCCTGGAGTACAAGGCCCCGGGGGGGGCGGATCGGTACGCAGTATTTT,CAWSTRPRGGRIGTQYF
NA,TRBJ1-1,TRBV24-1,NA,TGTGCCACCAAGGGGGGAGTGAACACTGAAGCTTTCTTT,CATKGGVNTEAFF
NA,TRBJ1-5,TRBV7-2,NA,TGTGCCAGCAGCTCCAGGGGCAGGGGCAATCAGCCCCAGCATTTT,CASSSRGRGNQPQHF
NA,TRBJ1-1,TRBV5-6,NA,TGTGCCAGCAGCTTGTTGGTTACTGAAGCTTTCTTT,CASSLLVTEAFF
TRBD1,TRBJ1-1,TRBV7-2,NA,TGTGCCAGCAGCTCCGACAGGGGGCGCGGCACTGAAGCTTTCTTT,CASSSDRGRGTEAFF
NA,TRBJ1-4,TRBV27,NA,TGTGCCAGCAGTTCCGGACGCACGTCGGGGGGGGAAAAACTGTTTTTT,CASSSGRTSGGEKLFF
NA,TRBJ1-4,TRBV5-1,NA,TGCGCCAGCAGCCCAGAGGGATTAGAGGAAAAACTGTTTTTT,CASSPEGLEEKLFF
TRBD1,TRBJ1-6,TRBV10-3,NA,TGTGCCATCACCTGGGACAGGGCAAATTCACCCCTCCACTTT,CAITWDRANSPLHF
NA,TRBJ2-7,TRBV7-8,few,TGTGCCAGCAGCTTACTACAAACCTACGAGCAGTACTTC,CASSLLQTYEQYF
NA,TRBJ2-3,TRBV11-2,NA,TGTGCCAGCAGCTTACGGTGGGGGGGCACAGATACGCAGTATTTT,CASSLRWGGTDTQYF
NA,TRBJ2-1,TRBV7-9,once,TGTGCCAGCAGATCGCCAGGTCCTTACAATGAGCAGTTCTTC,CASRSPGPYNEQFF
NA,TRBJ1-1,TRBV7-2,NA,TGTGCCAGCAGCTCCGCCGCCTTCACGAGTAGGTGGGGTACTGAAGCTTTCTTT,CASSSAAFTSRWGTEAFF
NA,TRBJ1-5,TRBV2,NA,TGTGCCAGCAGTGACACCGGGAGGGGGAATCAGCCCCAGCATTTT,CASSDTGRGNQPQHF
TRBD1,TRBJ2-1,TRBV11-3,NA,TGTGCCAGCAGCTCTGGGGACAGGGACCATGAGCAGTTCTTC,CASSSGDRDHEQFF